Detailed here is one TCR beta chain. The antigen is unknown. This sample stems from a study of early T cells in non-severe SARS-CoV-2 infection. Study-level points and caveats: Database matching using VDJdb favored anti-spike CD8 responses, with private and CD4 specificities left missing.

TCRdb re-derived calls from the 5' RACE reads in MiXCR, one entry per CDR3 protein. This repertoire shows over 35,000 distinct CDR3 sequences, approximately 6.5% found once; its top ten account for less than 25%. This receptor was obtained from an adult who was a healthcare worker with PCR-confirmed SARS-CoV-2 infection or an uninfected control (not recorded which). Specimen: whole blood, collected at baseline.

For the CDR3, the DNA is TGTGCCAGTAGTATAGTCCCTAGCGGGGCCTACACCGGGGAGCTGTTTTTT. It yields the protein CASSIVPSGAYTGELFF. This chain uses TRBV19 with TRBJ2-2; 9 positions agree with TRBD2. The junction had 6 bases not matched to a gene; V was cut back by 1 base and J by 3 bases. There are 17 residues in the CDR3. Germline V CDR1 and CDR2: LNHDA, SQIVND (reference sequence).